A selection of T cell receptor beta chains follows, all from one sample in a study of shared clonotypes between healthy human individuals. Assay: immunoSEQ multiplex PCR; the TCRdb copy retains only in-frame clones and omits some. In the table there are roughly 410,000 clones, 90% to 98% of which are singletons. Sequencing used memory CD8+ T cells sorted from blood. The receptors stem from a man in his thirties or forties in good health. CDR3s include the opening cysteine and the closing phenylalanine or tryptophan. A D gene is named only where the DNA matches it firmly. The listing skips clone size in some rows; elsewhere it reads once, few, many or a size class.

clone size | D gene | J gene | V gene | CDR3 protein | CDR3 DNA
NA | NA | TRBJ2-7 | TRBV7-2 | CASSFSRYEQYF | TGTGCCAGCAGCTTTTCTAGGTACGAGCAGTACTTC
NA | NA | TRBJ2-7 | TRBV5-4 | CASSLMASYEQYF | TGTGCCAGCAGCTTGATGGCCTCCTACGAGCAGTACTTC
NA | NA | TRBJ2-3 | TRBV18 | CASSPTDTQYF | TGTGCCAGCTCACCAACAGATACGCAGTATTTT
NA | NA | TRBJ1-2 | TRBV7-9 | CASSLEVVRPNYGYTF | TGTGCCAGCAGCTTAGAAGTTGTCAGGCCTAACTATGGCTACACCTTC
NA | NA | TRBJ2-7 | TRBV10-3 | CAISRDSYEQYF | TGTGCCATTAGCAGGGACTCCTACGAGCAGTACTTC
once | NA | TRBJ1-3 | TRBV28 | CASRRPSGNTIYF | TGTGCCAGCAGAAGACCCTCCGGAAACACCATATATTTT
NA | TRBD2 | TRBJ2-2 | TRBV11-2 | CASSPSGGYGELFF | TGTGCCAGCAGCCCTAGCGGGGGATACGGGGAGCTGTTTTTT
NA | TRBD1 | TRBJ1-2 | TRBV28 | CASSQDRDLYGYTF | TGTGCCAGCAGCCAAGACAGGGACCTCTATGGCTACACCTTC
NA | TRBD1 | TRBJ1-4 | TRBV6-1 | CALRTGFIEKLFF | TGTGCCTTAAGGACAGGGTTTATTGAAAAACTGTTTTTT
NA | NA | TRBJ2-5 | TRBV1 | CTSRQRDREGETQYF | TGCACCAGCAGGCAACGGGACAGGGAAGGGGAGACCCAGTACTTC
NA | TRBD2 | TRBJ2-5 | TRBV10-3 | CAISPTSGQETQYF | TGTGCCATCAGCCCCACTAGCGGCCAAGAGACCCAGTACTTC
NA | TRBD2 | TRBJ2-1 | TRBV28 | CASSPLMAGGFSGQFF | TGTGCCAGCAGTCCCCTGATGGCGGGAGGTTTCTCGGGGCAGTTCTTC
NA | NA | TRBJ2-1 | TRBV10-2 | CASIQGNHNEQFF | TGCGCCAGCATTCAAGGGAACCATAATGAGCAGTTCTTC
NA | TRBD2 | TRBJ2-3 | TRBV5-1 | CASSLKAGEGTDTQYF | TGCGCCAGCAGCTTGAAGGCGGGAGAAGGTACAGATACGCAGTATTTT
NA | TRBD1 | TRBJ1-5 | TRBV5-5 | CASSLGQGAWNQPQHF | TGTGCCAGCAGCTTAGGTCAGGGGGCTTGGAATCAGCCCCAGCATTTT
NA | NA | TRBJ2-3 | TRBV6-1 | CASSSQGDPTDTQYF | TGTGCCAGCAGTTCACAGGGAGATCCCACAGATACGCAGTATTTT
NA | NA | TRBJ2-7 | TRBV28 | CASRRGPSYEQYF | TGTGCCAGCCGCAGGGGCCCCTCCTACGAGCAGTACTTC
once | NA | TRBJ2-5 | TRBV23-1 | CASSLGQRPQETQYF | TGCGCCAGCAGTTTAGGACAGAGACCCCAAGAGACCCAGTACTTC
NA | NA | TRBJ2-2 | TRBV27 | CASSLRLAYAGELFF | TGTGCCAGCAGTTTACGGCTAGCGTACGCCGGGGAGCTGTTTTTT
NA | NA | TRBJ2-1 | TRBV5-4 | CASSLDRYNEQFF | TGTGCCAGCAGCTTGGATCGGTACAATGAGCAGTTCTTC
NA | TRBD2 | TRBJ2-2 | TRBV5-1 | CASSLGKGLANTGELFF | TGCGCCAGCAGCTTGGGAAAGGGACTAGCTAACACCGGGGAGCTGTTTTTT
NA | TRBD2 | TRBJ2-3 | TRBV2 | CASKQYFSGTSGKWTQYF | TGTGCCAGCAAACAATACTTCTCCGGGACTAGCGGGAAGTGGACGCAGTATTTT
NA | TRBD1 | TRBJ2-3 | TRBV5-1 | CASSSDRGFTDTQYF | TGCGCCAGCAGCTCGGACAGGGGGTTCACAGATACGCAGTATTTT
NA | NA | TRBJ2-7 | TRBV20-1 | CSARDRAYF | TGCAGTGCTAGAGATCGAGCGTACTTC
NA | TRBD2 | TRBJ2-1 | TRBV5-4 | CASSLMAGVSYNEQFF | TGTGCCAGCAGCTTAATGGCGGGAGTCTCTTACAATGAGCAGTTCTTC
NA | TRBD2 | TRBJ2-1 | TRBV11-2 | CASSLGGGSAYNEQFF | TGTGCCAGCAGCTTAGGCGGCGGGAGCGCCTACAATGAGCAGTTCTTC
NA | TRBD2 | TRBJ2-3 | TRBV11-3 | CASSFRTSGSADTQYF | TGTGCCAGCAGCTTCCGGACTAGCGGGAGTGCAGATACGCAGTATTTT
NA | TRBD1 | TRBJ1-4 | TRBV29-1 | CSVVGLQGLGEKLFF | TGCAGCGTTGTCGGCCTACAGGGGCTTGGAGAAAAACTGTTTTTT
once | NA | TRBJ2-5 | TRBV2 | CASSDRRAQETQYF | TGTGCCAGCAGTGATAGGCGGGCTCAAGAGACCCAGTACTTC
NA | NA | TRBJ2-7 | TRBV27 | CASSLSDFPYEQYF | TGTGCCAGCAGTTTATCTGATTTTCCCTACGAGCAGTACTTC
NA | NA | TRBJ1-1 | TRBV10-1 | CASSDRGNTEAFF | TGCGCCAGCAGTGACAGGGGGAACACTGAAGCTTTCTTT
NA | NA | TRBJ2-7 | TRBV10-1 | CASSEGTIPYEQYF | TGCGCCAGCAGTGAGGGGACGATCCCCTACGAGCAGTACTTC
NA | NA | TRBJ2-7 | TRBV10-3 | CAISERGIHYEQYF | TGTGCCATCAGTGAGCGAGGAATCCACTACGAGCAGTACTTC
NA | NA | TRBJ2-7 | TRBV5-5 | CASAFGGRVYEQYF | TGTGCCAGCGCTTTCGGGGGGCGAGTTTACGAGCAGTACTTC